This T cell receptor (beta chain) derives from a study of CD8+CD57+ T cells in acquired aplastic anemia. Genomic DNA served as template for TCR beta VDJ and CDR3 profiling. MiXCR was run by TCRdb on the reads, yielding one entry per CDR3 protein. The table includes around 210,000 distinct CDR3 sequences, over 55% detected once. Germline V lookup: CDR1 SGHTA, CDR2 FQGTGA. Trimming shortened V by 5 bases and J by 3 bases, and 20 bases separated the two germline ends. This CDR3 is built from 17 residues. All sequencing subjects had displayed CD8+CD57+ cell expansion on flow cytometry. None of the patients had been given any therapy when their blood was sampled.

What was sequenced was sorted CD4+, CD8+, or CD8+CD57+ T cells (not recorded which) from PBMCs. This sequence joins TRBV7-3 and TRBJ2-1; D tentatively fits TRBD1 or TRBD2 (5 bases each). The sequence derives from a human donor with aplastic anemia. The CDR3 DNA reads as TGTGCCAGCAGCCCCCCTAGCAGGGCGATAGGCTACAATGAGCAGTTCTTC. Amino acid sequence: CASSPPSRAIGYNEQFF.